A single sample is the source of the 8 T cell receptor beta chains below, sequenced in a study of blood T cell repertoires in COVID-19. Data came from immunoSEQ multiplex PCR; TCRdb stores just in-frame clones and leaves some out. Here the sample spans 250,000 to 350,000 clones, nearly 90% being singletons. Sequenced: PBMCs or T cells enriched from blood (not recorded which). The source is a woman between 18 and 29 years old with acute COVID-19.

V usage is TRBV30 and J usage is TRBJ1-5; the D is unclear. Deletions cut 3 bases from V and 6 bases from J, with 12 bases between. This CDR3 has 13 amino acids. Germline assignment: CDR1 GTSNPN and CDR2 SVGIG (reference sequence). CDR3 in DNA: TGTGCCTGGAGGTTAGGGAGTGGTCAGCCCCAGCATTTT. Encoded protein: CAWRLGSGQPQHF.

The chain has TRBV4-3 and TRBJ2-3; 9 bases line up with TRBD2. CDR3 size: 18 residues. In germline, CDR1 is LGHNA, CDR2 YSLEER. With V trimmed by 0 bases and J by 3 bases, 10 bases remained unmatched. The CDR3 protein is CASSQDGPLAGVTDTQYF. CDR3 sequence (DNA): TGCGCCAGCAGCCAAGATGGGCCCTTAGCGGGAGTAACAGATACGCAGTATTTT.

This chain links TRBV28 with TRBJ2-7, with D possibly TRBD1 on 5 matching bases. The CDR3 is 14 residues long. The germline gives CDR1 MDHEN, CDR2 SYDVKM. V was cut by 2 bases and J by 0 bases, with 8 bases left in between. The CDR3 sequence: CASSLEGVSYEQYF. Written as DNA, the CDR3 is TGTGCCAGCAGTTTAGAAGGGGTCTCCTACGAGCAGTACTTC.

The chain employs TRBV11-2 and TRBJ2-7; possibly TRBD1 for D (5 bases). V was shortened by 1 base and J by 0 bases, with 10 bases between the two germline ends. The CDR3 runs to 15 residues. Germline V gives CDR1 SGHAT, CDR2 FQNNGV. This CDR3 is CASSLVQASSYEQYF. The CDR3 DNA sequence: TGTGCCAGCAGCTTAGTACAGGCCAGCTCCTACGAGCAGTACTTC.

This chain joins TRBV11-3 and TRBJ2-3; D possibly corresponds to TRBD2 (6 bases). CDR3 length equals 15 residues. Trimming took off 4 bases at V and 1 base at J, with 12 bases between the two ends. Per the germline V gene, CDR1 is SGHNT and CDR2 is YENEEA. CDR3: CASSYETGGTDTQYF. CDR3 in DNA: TGTGCCAGCAGCTACGAAACGGGGGGCACAGATACGCAGTATTTT.

V and J are TRBV28 and TRBJ1-5; 8 bases match TRBD1. Germline-derived CDR1 and CDR2 are MDHEN and SYDVKM. The length of the CDR3 is 17 residues. V shed 3 bases and J 0 bases; nucleotides not matched to a gene: 7. In DNA form, the CDR3 reads TGTGCCAGCAGTTTTGCGGACAGGGCGAGTAGCAATCAGCCCCAGCATTTT. It yields the protein CASSFADRASSNQPQHF.

V usage is TRBV28 and J usage is TRBJ1-2, with D unresolved. The CDR3 is 18 amino acids. The V gene's germline CDR1 is MDHEN and CDR2 SYDVKM. Trimming pared 5 bases from V and 1 base from J, leaving 23 bases between. CDR3 sequence reads: CASSVDQRSAAFNYGYTF. The CDR3 nucleotides read TGTGCCAGCAGTGTCGATCAGCGCAGCGCAGCTTTTAACTATGGCTACACCTTC.

This chain links TRBV28 with TRBJ1-3; D may be TRBD1 (5 bases). V gave up 9 bases and J gave up 8 bases, with 14 bases separating them. Looked up from germline, CDR1 is MDHEN and CDR2 is SYDVKM. CDR3 length equals 12 residues. The chain's CDR3 is CASGARVDTIYF. In DNA form, the CDR3 reads TGTGCCAGTGGGGCACGGGTGGACACCATATATTTT.